This entry is about one TCR beta chain. As yet, its antigen is unknown. The sample originates from a study of T cells after yellow fever vaccination. The study, taken as a whole, reports: Boosting was followed by the reappearance of most primary-vaccination clones (around 95% CD4, about 88% CD8).

In TCRdb, the 5' RACE reads were re-called with MiXCR into one record per CDR3 protein. Here the sample spans roughly 190,000 distinct CDR3 sequences, approximately 11% being singletons. Trimming removed 5 bases from V and 0 bases from J, with 10 bases in between. The CDR3 loop spans 13 amino acids. Germline assignment: CDR1 DFQATT and CDR2 SNEGSKA (reference sequence). The sequence was collected from a man in his late teens or twenties who received the YFV17D yellow fever vaccine. The specimen was CD8+ T cells sorted from PBMCs, collected 15 days after the yellow fever booster vaccination. This chain joins TRBV20-1 and TRBJ1-1, with TRBD1 as a possible D gene (5 bases). This CDR3 reads CSAQGRMNTEAFF. Here the CDR3 DNA reads TGCAGTGCTCAGGGCAGAATGAACACTGAAGCTTTCTTT.